The 21 T cell receptor beta chains reported below all come from one sample, sequenced in a study of CD8 T cells in ankylosing spondylitis. MiXCR, run by TCRdb on the 5' RACE reads, gives a single entry per CDR3 protein. The table lists 250,000 to 300,000 distinct CDR3 sequences, 20% of them singletons, with less than 9.5% in the top ten. Sequenced input: blood, either unsorted or a sorted T cell fraction (not recorded which). The receptor set was obtained from a male donor with ankylosing spondylitis or in good health (not recorded which).

This clonotype was found a few times. V and J are TRBV20-1 and TRBJ2-7; 10 positions match TRBD1. The CDR3 runs 13 residues. Germline V lookup: CDR1 DFQATT, CDR2 SNEGSKA (reference sequence). CDR3 sequence: CSARGQGGYEQYV. As DNA, the CDR3 is TGCAGTGCCAGAGGACAGGGGGGTTACGAGCAGTACGTC.

The chain recombines TRBV11-2 with TRBJ2-1, with D possibly TRBD2 on 6 matching bases. Trimming cost V 5 bases and J 3 bases, with 11 bases left between them. Germline V gene sequence: CDR1 SGHAT, CDR2 FQNNGV. The CDR3 runs to 14 residues. The DNA of the CDR3 is TGTGCCAGCAGCCGTGGCGGGGACTACAATGAGCAGTTCTTC. The encoded protein is CASSRGGDYNEQFF.

The rearrangement joins TRBV20-1 to TRBJ2-7, with 9 bases identical to TRBD1. Germline V gives CDR1 DFQATT, CDR2 SNEGSKA (reference sequence). This CDR3 has 11 residues. V gave up 6 bases and J gave up 6 bases; unmatched junction bases: 3. The CDR3 DNA sequence: TGCAGTGCCCTACAGGGGGCCGAGCAGTACGTC. It translates to CSALQGAEQYV.

This clonotype rates as medium-sized. The chain has TRBV6-5 and TRBJ2-1, with D uncertain. Looked up from germline, CDR1 is MNHEY and CDR2 is SVGAGI. The CDR3 extends over 14 amino acids. The V and J ends lost 4 bases and 2 bases respectively, with 9 bases between them. The CDR3 DNA reads TGTGCCAGCAGTTCCACCGACACCTACAATGAGCAGTTCTTC. This translates into CASSSTDTYNEQFF.

This clonotype occurred many times. The V call is TRBV5-1, the J call TRBJ2-5; D call uncertain. Trimming pared 2 bases from V and 2 bases from J, leaving 7 bases between. The length of the CDR3 is 13 residues. Germline V CDR1 and CDR2: SGHRS, YFSETQ. CDR3 sequence (DNA): TGCGCCAGCAGCTTACAGATTCAAGAGACCCAGTACTTC. Protein sequence: CASSLQIQETQYF.

Many counts were recorded for this clonotype. The chain has TRBV5-1 and TRBJ2-2; D is ambiguous. Trimming cost V 2 bases and J 3 bases, with 5 bases left between them. The CDR3 length is 13 residues. Per germline, CDR1 SGHRS and CDR2 YFSETQ. DNA of the CDR3: TGCGCCAGCAGCTTAGGATACACCGGGGAGCTGTTTTTT. Translation gives CASSLGYTGELFF. Supplemented by reference TRBV5-1 and TRBJ2-2, the full variable domain reads KAGVTQTPRYLIKTRGQQVTLSCSPISGHRSVSWYQQTPGQGLQFLFEYFSETQRNKGNFPGRFSGRQFSNSRSEMNVSTLELGDSALYLCASSLGYTGELFFGEGSRLTVL.

V and J are TRBV6-1 and TRBJ1-4; D gene unclear. The germline CDR1 and CDR2 sequences are MNHNS and SASEGT. With 8 bases removed from V and 3 bases from J, the gap between germline ends came to 10 bases. The CDR3 has 13 residues. The CDR3 DNA sequence: TGTGCCAGCTCGCGGTGGCCTAATGAAAAACTGTTTTTT. Its protein product is CASSRWPNEKLFF.

A remark on this clonotype: Being one base from a much bigger clone, this may be a read error. The chain uses TRBV12-3 or TRBV12-4 and TRBJ1-2, with TRBD1 as a possible D gene (5 bases). The CDR3 sequence is 12 residues long. V shed 3 bases and J shed 12 bases, with 14 bases lying between them. CDR3 protein: CASSFLGRGHTF. The CDR3 coding sequence is TGTGCCAGCAGTTTTCTGGGACGCGGCCACACCTTC.

J is TRBJ1-1 and V is TRBV5-8; D is unclear. CDR1 and CDR2 (germline): SGHTS, YDEGEE. V lost 5 bases, J lost 0 bases, and 14 bases lay in between. The CDR3 length is 15 residues. CDR3 coding DNA: TGTGCCAGCAGGGATGGTGGGTTAATGAACACTGAAGCTTTCTTT. It translates to CASRDGGLMNTEAFF.

This clonotype was found a few times. This sequence joins TRBV20-1 and TRBJ2-7; 9 bases are shared with TRBD1. This CDR3 region has 16 residues. Germline CDR1 reads DFQATT; CDR2 reads SNEGSKA (reference sequence). V shed 0 bases, J shed 0 bases, and the junction held 6 bases outside the gene matches. The CDR3 protein is CSARDLGQGPSYEQYV. The DNA of the CDR3 is TGCAGTGCTAGAGATCTGGGACAGGGACCCTCCTACGAGCAGTACGTC.

This clonotype was seen many times. V is TRBV12-3 or TRBV12-4 and J is TRBJ2-2, with D possibly matching TRBD2 (5 bases). V lost 7 bases to trimming and J lost 6 bases, with 18 bases between them. The CDR3 is made up of 15 amino acids. The CDR3 is CASTLTAGVPGELFF. CDR3 DNA sequence: TGTGCCAGCACTCTTACGGCCGGGGTGCCCGGGGAGCTGTTTTTT.

The rearrangement joins TRBV6-4 to TRBJ2-3, with 8 nucleotides matching TRBD2. CDR3 length equals 15 residues. The germline V gene has CDR1 MRHNA and CDR2 SNTAGT. V trimming: 2 bases; J trimming: 2 bases; junction bases outside the gene matches: 3. The DNA for the CDR3 is TGTGCCAGCAGTGACAGAGCGGGAGACACAGATACGCAGTATTTT. Its protein is CASSDRAGDTDTQYF.

This clonotype was counted many times. The chain combines TRBV12-3 or TRBV12-4 with TRBJ1-2, with a weak D call TRBD1 (5 bases). Trimming shortened V by 5 bases and J by 8 bases, and 18 bases separated the two germline ends. The CDR3 consists of 14 residues. Here the CDR3 reads CASSPVSGLVGYTF. The CDR3 region has the DNA TGTGCCAGCAGTCCCGTTTCAGGGTTAGTCGGCTACACCTTC.

This clonotype has just a few counts. The chain recombines TRBV29-1 with TRBJ2-4; 9 bases line up with TRBD1. Unmatched junction bases numbered 11, after V lost 5 bases and J lost 0 bases. The CDR3 has 17 amino acids. The germline V gene encodes CDR1 SQVTM and CDR2 ANQGSEA. CDR3 DNA sequence: TGCAGCGTTTCTGGACAGGGGAGTGGGTTAGCCAAAAACATTCAGTACTTC. The encoded protein is CSVSGQGSGLAKNIQYF.

V usage is TRBV4-2 and J usage is TRBJ2-5; 8 bases fit TRBD1. CDR3 length: 17 amino acids. J lost 4 bases, V lost 4 bases, and 14 bases had no gene match. Germline CDR1 LGHNA, CDR2 YNFKEQ. CDR3 nucleotide sequence: TGTGCCAGCAGCCCTTTGGGACAGGCGAGAGGAATAGAGACCCAGTACTTC. Amino acid sequence: CASSPLGQARGIETQYF.

This clonotype was detected only a few times. The J gene is TRBJ1-4, the V gene TRBV12-3 or TRBV12-4; 9 nucleotides agree with TRBD1. Trimming took 5 bases from V and 5 from J; bases not matched to a gene: 9. This CDR3 contains 16 residues. DNA for the CDR3: TGTGCCAGCAGTCTAAAGACGGGACAGGGAAATGAAAAACTGTTTTTT. Amino acid sequence: CASSLKTGQGNEKLFF.

The chain couples TRBV27 to TRBJ2-1, with TRBD2 matching over 10 bases. This CDR3 is 16 amino acids long. Germline loops: CDR1 MNHEY, CDR2 SMNVEV (reference sequence). J gave up 3 bases and V 5 bases, and 7 bases lay outside the gene matches. The CDR3 loop reads CASSPSSGSVYNEQFF. The CDR3 region has the DNA TGTGCCAGCAGTCCATCTAGCGGGAGCGTCTACAATGAGCAGTTCTTC.

Concerning this clonotype itself: An end of the junction does not agree with germline; a read error may underlie this. The chain recombines TRBV10-3 with TRBJ2-2; D is perhaps TRBD2 (5 bases). This CDR3 comprises 13 residues. Per germline, CDR1 ENHRY and CDR2 SYGVKD. CDR3 protein: CAISRRGTGKLFF. The CDR3 DNA reads as TGTGCCATCAGCCGTCGCGGCACCGGGAAGCTGTTTTTT.

This clonotype has ten or more counts. The V call is TRBV5-1, the J call TRBJ2-2, with D possibly matching TRBD1 (5 bases). Germline CDR1 and CDR2: SGHRS and YFSETQ. Trimming cost V 1 base and J 2 bases, with 6 bases left between them. This CDR3 spans 14 amino acids. CDR3 region: CASSLQGNTGELFF. The DNA of the CDR3 is TGCGCCAGCAGCTTGCAGGGAAACACCGGGGAGCTGTTTTTT.

This clonotype was counted between two and nine times. The chain uses TRBV5-6 and TRBJ1-1; no clear D. The germline V and J ends were trimmed by 4 bases and 4 bases, with 5 bases remaining between them. Per the germline V gene, CDR1 is SGHDT and CDR2 is YYEEEE. This CDR3 spans 11 amino acids. CDR3 sequence reads: CASSGSTEAFF. CDR3 coding DNA: TGTGCCAGCAGCGGGAGCACTGAAGCTTTCTTT. Full variable domain (missing parts from reference TRBV5-6 and TRBJ1-1): DAGVTQSPTHLIKTRGQQVTLRCSPKSGHDTVSWYQQALGQGPQFIFQYYEEEERQRGNFPDRFSGHQFPNYSSELNVNALLLGDSALYLCASSGSTEAFFGQGTRLTVV.

The chain employs TRBV20-1 and TRBJ2-1; D is unclear. Germline CDR1 and CDR2: DFQATT and SNEGSKA (reference sequence). The CDR3 sequence is 16 residues long. The V and J ends lost 4 bases and 0 bases respectively, with 16 bases between them. Here the CDR3 DNA reads TGCAGTGCTAACGGACGAGCGTCAAGCTCCTACAATGAGCAGTTCTTC. Residues: CSANGRASSSYNEQFF.